These 29 T cell receptor beta chains were all obtained from the same sample, sequenced in a study of blood T cells in healthy people across ages. The use of a sample-barcoded 5' primer and a J-beta primer mix characterized a second PCR of about 7 to 12 cycles. TCRdb reprocessed the 5' RACE reads with MiXCR, giving one entry per CDR3 protein. The sample has 1 million to 1.2 million distinct CDR3 sequences; under 40% are singletons. Specimen: blood. These receptors were collected from a young man in good health.

The chain carries TRBV21-1 and TRBJ2-7; the table's D call, TRBD1, has no DNA check behind it. TRBV21-1 is flagged as a pseudogene. CDR3 length: 15 residues. The CDR3 nucleotides are TGTGCCAGCAGCAACGGGGACAGACTTCTCTACGAGCAGTACTTC. Translation: CASSNGDRLLYEQYF.

This chain uses TRBV5-6 with TRBJ1-2, with D perhaps TRBD1 (5 bases). V shed 4 bases and J shed 2 bases, with 18 bases lying between them. Per germline, CDR1 SGHDT and CDR2 YYEEEE. This CDR3 spans 16 amino acids. CDR3 nucleotide sequence: TGTGCCAGCAGCACTCCCCCGAGGTGGGACAACTATGGCTACACCTTC. The encoded protein is CASSTPPRWDNYGYTF.

This clonotype has more than one count but fewer than ten. The chain has TRBV2 and TRBJ2-3, with TRBD2 identical over 8 bases. V lost 2 bases and J lost 5; bases outside the gene matches: 6. The CDR3 contains 15 residues. In germline, CDR1 is SNHLY, CDR2 FYNNEI. The CDR3: CASSERLAKGDTQYF. As DNA, the CDR3 is TGTGCCAGCAGTGAACGACTAGCGAAAGGAGATACGCAGTATTTT.

The chain links TRBV6-5 to TRBJ1-2; D is ambiguous. V was cut by 2 bases and J by 5 bases, with 15 bases left in between. From germline, CDR1 is MNHEY and CDR2 SVGAGI. The CDR3 has 15 amino acids. In DNA form, the CDR3 reads TGTGCCAGCAGTTACGCCGGGCTAGTGGAGTATGGCTACACCTTC. Amino acid sequence: CASSYAGLVEYGYTF.

This clonotype was detected once. V gene TRBV25-1 combines with J gene TRBJ2-1, with D unclear. With 2 bases removed from V and 13 bases from J, the gap between germline ends came to 12 bases. CDR1 MGHDK and CDR2 SYGVNS come from the germline V gene. This CDR3 region has 12 residues. The CDR3 bases are TGTGCCAGCAGTGAACAGCAAGAGACCCAGTTCTTC. Encoded protein: CASSEQQETQFF.

The genes are TRBV5-6 and TRBJ1-4; D unclear. The germline V gene encodes CDR1 SGHDT and CDR2 YYEEEE. The CDR3 length is 17 residues. V dropped 1 base and J dropped 5 bases, with 18 bases sitting between them. CDR3 in amino acids: CASSLYSGSADNEKLFF. The CDR3 DNA reads TGTGCCAGCAGCTTGTATTCGGGATCGGCGGACAATGAAAAACTGTTTTTT.

V and J are TRBV2 and TRBJ1-2; no firm D call. Per the germline V gene, CDR1 is SNHLY and CDR2 is FYNNEI. CDR3 size: 17 residues. Trimming removed 8 bases from V and 6 bases from J, with 28 bases in between. The chain's CDR3 is CASLPRSGIPLRNGYTF. The DNA for the CDR3 is TGTGCCAGCCTCCCCCGGTCAGGTATCCCTCTGCGGAATGGCTACACCTTC. Full variable domain (remainder filled in from reference TRBV2 and TRBJ1-2): EPEVTQTPSHQVTQMGQEVILRCVPISNHLYFYWYRQILGQKVEFLVSFYNNEISEKSEIFDDQFSVERPDGSNFTLKIRSTKLEDSAMYFCASLPRSGIPLRNGYTFGSGTRLTVV.

V and J are TRBV5-5 and TRBJ2-5; 7 bases agree with TRBD2. The J call is doubtful: the DNA matches TRBJ2-1 better. This CDR3 has 13 amino acids. Germline V gives CDR1 SGHKS, CDR2 YYEKEE (reference sequence). As DNA, the CDR3 is TGTGCCAGCAGTCGGGACTACCAAGAGACCCAGTTCTTC. Translating gives CASSRDYQETQFF.

The sample holds a few counts of this clonotype. The chain has TRBV5-1 and TRBJ2-3; 7 bases are shared with TRBD2. In germline, CDR1 is SGHRS, CDR2 YFSETQ. The trim removed 3 bases at V and 2 bases at J, leaving 9 bases unmatched. This CDR3 is built from 16 residues. CDR3 sequence: CASSSQGGRSTDTQYF. For the CDR3, the DNA is TGCGCCAGCAGCTCCCAGGGAGGGAGGTCCACAGATACGCAGTATTTT.

The chain couples TRBV9 to TRBJ2-5; tentative D call: TRBD2 (6 bases). Germline assignment: CDR1 SGDLS and CDR2 YYNGEE. The V end was cut by 0 bases, the J end by 5 bases, with 20 bases between. This CDR3 has 17 residues. CDR3 protein: CASSVGGQRGAGETQYF. As DNA, the CDR3 is TGTGCCAGCAGCGTAGGTGGGCAGCGCGGGGCAGGCGAGACCCAGTACTTC.

The V gene is TRBV28, the J gene TRBJ1-5, with TRBD1 matching 8 bases. The germline V gene encodes CDR1 MDHEN and CDR2 SYDVKM. The V segment lost 4 bases and the J segment 6 bases; nucleotides outside the gene matches: 5. The CDR3 extends over 14 amino acids. The CDR3 DNA sequence: TGTGCCAGCAGTTCCAGGGGGCTCACTCAGCCCCAGCATTTT. Protein: CASSSRGLTQPQHF.

The chain is built from TRBV20-1 and TRBJ2-7, with D unclear. The J call may be mistaken, given a closer DNA end match to TRBJ2-5. The CDR3 loop spans 11 amino acids. CDR1 is DFQATT and CDR2 is SNEGSKA in the germline V gene (reference sequence). The CDR3 coding sequence is TGCAGTGCGACTCCCCCAGAGACCCAGTACTTC. Protein: CSATPPETQYF.

The gene calls are TRBV2 and TRBJ1-5, with D maybe TRBD1 (5 bases). V was shortened by 4 bases and J by 7 bases, with 17 bases between the two germline ends. The CDR3 has 15 amino acids. In germline, CDR1 is SNHLY, CDR2 FYNNEI. CDR3 coding DNA: TGTGCCAGCAGTGCCTTCTTGGGGGTTGGACAGCCCCAGCATTTT. Protein product: CASSAFLGVGQPQHF.

The J gene is TRBJ2-7, the V gene TRBV7-2; perhaps D is TRBD1 or TRBD2 (5 bases each). The CDR3 totals 14 residues. The germline V gene encodes CDR1 SGHTA and CDR2 FQGNSA. The germline V and J ends were trimmed by 5 bases and 4 bases, with 15 bases remaining between them. CDR3 amino acids: CASSATGTVYEQYF. CDR3 nucleotide sequence: TGTGCCAGCAGCGCAACCGGGACGGTTTACGAGCAGTACTTC.

The genes are TRBV7-3 and TRBJ2-1; unclear D gene. CDR1 and CDR2 from the germline V gene are SGHTA and FQGTGA. CDR3 length: 12 amino acids. Trimming shortened V by 5 bases and J by 7 bases, and 9 bases separated the two germline ends. CDR3 protein: CASSTTVNEQFF. The CDR3 DNA follows: TGTGCCAGCAGCACCACCGTGAATGAGCAGTTCTTC.

A note on this clonotype: An end of the junction does not agree with germline; a read error may underlie this. The genes are TRBV27 and TRBJ1-1; weak D call: TRBD1 (6 bases). Germline CDR1 MNHEY, CDR2 SMNVEV (reference sequence). The CDR3 is 13 residues long. CDR3 residues: CASSLTGTSETFF. CDR3 coding DNA: TGTGCCAGCAGCCTTACAGGGACGTCTGAAACTTTCTTT.

As DNA, the CDR3 is TGCAGTGCTAGAGATCTGGTGGATGAGCAGTACTTC. Protein product: CSARDLVDEQYF. The chain joins TRBV20-1 to TRBJ2-5; D remains ambiguous. Germline lookup yields CDR1 DFQATT and CDR2 SNEGSKA (reference sequence). V lost 0 bases and J 11 bases, leaving 13 bases between the germline ends. This CDR3 has 12 amino acids.

This chain joins TRBV24-1 and TRBJ2-1; TRBD2 matches 10 bases. This CDR3 is 16 amino acids long. Germline V gene data show CDR1 as KGHDR and CDR2 as SFDVKD. Unmatched junction bases numbered 4, after V lost 0 bases and J lost 6 bases. The CDR3 loop reads CATSDLSGGASNEQFF. CDR3 nucleotides: TGTGCCACCAGTGATTTGAGCGGGGGGGCGAGCAATGAGCAGTTCTTC.

The V gene is TRBV20-1, the J gene TRBJ2-3; 7 nucleotides match TRBD2. J lost 3 bases, V lost 5 bases, and 11 bases had no gene match. Germline CDR1 and CDR2: DFQATT and SNEGSKA (reference sequence). This CDR3 comprises 15 residues. The CDR3 is CSAQGWGGSTDTQYF. The CDR3 coding sequence is TGCAGTGCTCAGGGCTGGGGAGGGAGTACAGATACGCAGTATTTT.

The chain joins TRBV12-3 or TRBV12-4 to TRBJ1-4; D remains unclear. The germline V and J ends were trimmed by 1 base and 8 bases, with 14 bases remaining between them. This CDR3 has 15 amino acids. Here the CDR3 reads CASSLVRTDPEKLFF. The CDR3 nucleotides read TGTGCCAGCAGTTTAGTACGGACCGATCCCGAAAAACTGTTTTTT.

This clonotype has more than one count but fewer than ten. This rearrangement joins TRBV7-2 to TRBJ1-1; D uncertain. The CDR3 contains 14 residues. The germline V and J ends were trimmed by 5 bases and 0 bases, with 10 bases remaining between them. CDR1 is SGHTA, CDR2 FQGNSA, per germline. The CDR3 reads CASSETIMNTEAFF. Here the CDR3 DNA reads TGTGCCAGCAGCGAGACAATAATGAACACTGAAGCTTTCTTT.

The chain has TRBV21-1 and TRBJ2-7; the table names TRBD2, a call not compared with the DNA. TRBV21-1 is flagged as a pseudogene. This CDR3 spans 16 amino acids. CDR3: CASSKVGGAGSYEQYF. The CDR3 nucleotides read TGTGCCAGCAGCAAAGTAGGAGGGGCAGGATCCTACGAGCAGTACTTC.

V is TRBV27 and J is TRBJ2-7, with D hard to call. With the DNA end fitting TRBJ2-5 better, the J assignment may be wrong. CDR3 length: 12 residues. The germline V gene encodes CDR1 MNHEY and CDR2 SMNVEV (reference sequence). The CDR3 bases are TGTGCCAGCAGTTTAATCGGACAGACCCAGTACTTC. The encoded protein is CASSLIGQTQYF.

The J gene is TRBJ2-7, the V gene TRBV9, with TRBD1 matching 7 bases. Germline CDR1 is SGDLS and CDR2 is YYNGEE. Losses at the gene ends were 4 bases for V and 0 bases for J; bases not matched to a gene: 7. The CDR3 is made up of 15 amino acids. The CDR3, as DNA: TGTGCCAGCAGCCTAGGGTGGGACAGCTCCTACGAGCAGTACTTC. Translating it yields CASSLGWDSSYEQYF.

This clonotype was seen only a few times. The V and J genes are TRBV7-8 and TRBJ1-2; maybe TRBD1 (6 bases). The V end lost 5 bases, the J end lost 0 bases, and 13 bases lay between the germline ends. Per germline, CDR1 SGHVS and CDR2 FQNEAQ. This CDR3 has 15 residues. The CDR3 nucleotides read TGTGCCAGCAGCCCCCCGACAGGTTCTAACTATGGCTACACCTTC. This translates into CASSPPTGSNYGYTF.

The chain couples TRBV7-9 to TRBJ2-7; TRBD2 is a possible D gene (6 bases). In germline, CDR1 is SEHNR, CDR2 FQNEAQ (reference sequence). This CDR3 region has 12 residues. V was clipped by 10 bases and J by 0 bases, with 10 bases between them. The CDR3 region is CATGVYSYEQYF. The DNA for the CDR3 is TGTGCCACGGGAGTCTACTCCTACGAGCAGTACTTC.

This clonotype has more than one count but fewer than ten. This chain links TRBV4-1 with TRBJ1-2; tentatively, D is TRBD1 (6 bases). This CDR3 has 16 amino acids. CDR1 MGHRA and CDR2 YSYEKL come from the germline V gene. V was trimmed by 1 base and J by 1 base, leaving 13 bases between them. CDR3 sequence: CASSQGGARGNYGYTF. The CDR3 DNA reads as TGCGCCAGCAGCCAAGGGGGGGCCAGGGGTAACTATGGCTACACCTTC.

This clonotype was detected only a few times. The CDR3 loop is CASSQASGREAFF. CDR3 nucleotides: TGTGCCAGCAGCCAAGCAAGTGGGAGGGAAGCTTTCTTT. The genes are TRBV4-2 and TRBJ1-1, with no clear D. CDR1 and CDR2 from the germline V gene are LGHNA and YNFKEQ. Trimming cost V 1 base and J 8 bases, with 11 bases left between them. This CDR3 is 13 amino acids long.

The chain links TRBV7-9 to TRBJ2-1; tentatively, D is TRBD1 (6 bases). The CDR3 runs to 16 residues. Germline V CDR1 and CDR2: SEHNR, FQNEAQ (reference sequence). V was cut by 5 bases and J by 5 bases, with 19 bases left in between. CDR3 sequence (DNA): TGTGCCAGCAGCGCTCTGGGCAGGGGTAAGGACAATGAGCAGTTCTTC. This codes for CASSALGRGKDNEQFF.